The clone carrying this T cell receptor (beta chain) appeared a few times. Its antigen is unknown. TCR beta CDR3 regions were amplified from RNA. An initial round of RT-PCR targeting the TCR CDR3 relied on the HTBI primer set. Each CDR3 protein is one row after TCRdb ran MiXCR on the multiplex PCR reads. In the table there are about 720,000 distinct CDR3 sequences, around a sixth of which are singletons. Clinical symptoms, serum thyroxine, TRAb, thyroid ultrasound and orbital computed tomography established diagnosis. V was cut by 7 bases and J by 3 bases, with 19 bases left in between. Germline V gene sequence: CDR1 SNHLY, CDR2 FYNNEI. This CDR3 contains 16 residues. This entry comes from a study of T cells in Graves' hyperthyroidism and ophthalmopathy. For the study at large: The blood sample was taken at first diagnosis, before treatment began. General study points: Researchers found most expanded thyroid clonotypes above 0.001 in blood as well. Ophthalmopathy could be told apart from stable hyperthyroidism with a 13 V-J model.

The sequencing sample was made of blood. This TCR derives from a woman between 45 and 60 years old with Graves' hyperthyroidism that later progressed to Graves' ophthalmopathy. V usage is TRBV2 and J usage is TRBJ1-3, with D possibly TRBD1 on 5 matching bases. In nucleotides, the CDR3 is TGTGCCAGCACCAGGACAAGGGTTACTCTTGGAAACACCATATATTTT. Translation: CASTRTRVTLGNTIYF.